This T cell receptor (beta chain) was captured in a study of technical replicates of blood from a handful of donors. Profiled with immunoSEQ multiplex PCR; TCRdb holds only in-frame clones, not every one. The table includes more than 10,000 clones, about 85% detected once. The germline CDR1 and CDR2 sequences are SEHNR and FQNEAQ (reference sequence). The CDR3 length is 15 residues. The V and J ends lost 5 bases and 2 bases respectively, with 15 bases between them. The genes are TRBV7-9 and TRBJ2-5, with D unresolved. The receptor was derived from a human donor in good health. Sequencing was carried out using PBMCs. CDR3: CASSLIGSHQETQYF. The CDR3 DNA reads as TGTGCCAGCAGCCTGATCGGGTCCCATCAAGAGACCCAGTACTTC.